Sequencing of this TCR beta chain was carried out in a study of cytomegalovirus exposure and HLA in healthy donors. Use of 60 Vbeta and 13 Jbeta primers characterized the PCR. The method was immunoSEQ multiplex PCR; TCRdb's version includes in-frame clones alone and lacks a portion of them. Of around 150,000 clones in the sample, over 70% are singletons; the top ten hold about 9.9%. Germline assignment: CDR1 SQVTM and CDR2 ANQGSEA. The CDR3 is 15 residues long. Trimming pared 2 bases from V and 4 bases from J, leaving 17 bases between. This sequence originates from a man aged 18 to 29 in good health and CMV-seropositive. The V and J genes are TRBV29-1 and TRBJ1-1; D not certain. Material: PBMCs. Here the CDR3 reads CSVENPSGRGTEAFF. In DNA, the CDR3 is TGCAGCGTTGAAAACCCCTCCGGCCGGGGCACTGAAGCTTTCTTT.